The T cell receptor beta chain described here comes from a study of PD-1 blockade in classical Hodgkin lymphoma. Study-level results: At baseline, newly diagnosed patients reportedly showed less TCR diversity than healthy donors.

Germline values: CDR1 MNHEY, CDR2 SVGAGI. Trimming removed 2 bases at V and 7 bases at J, with 15 bases between. This CDR3 is 15 amino acids long. Data came from immunoSEQ multiplex PCR; TCRdb stores just in-frame clones and leaves some out. The sample yields roughly 140,000 clones, around 84% seen once. Comment on this clone: Its antigen is not known.

Each of the patients experienced relapse following autologous stem cell transplantation, and their brentuximab vedotin exposure differed. V is TRBV6-5 and J is TRBJ2-1, with D maybe TRBD1 (5 bases). This TCR came from a human donor with classical Hodgkin lymphoma. The sequencing here drew on peripheral blood mononuclear cells (PBMCs), taken before the second cycle of nivolumab. The CDR3 loop reads CASSYTFKGVNEQFF. In nucleotides, the CDR3 is TGTGCCAGCAGTTACACATTCAAAGGGGTTAATGAGCAGTTCTTC.